Following are 16 T cell receptor beta chains from one sample sequenced in a study of blood T cell repertoires in COVID-19. The assay was immunoSEQ multiplex PCR, and TCRdb's table has in-frame clones only and misses some. The sample holds more than 70,000 clones, around 88% seen once. Sequencing was done on a sample of peripheral blood. The receptors come from a man in his sixties with acute or convalescent COVID-19.

This rearrangement joins TRBV5-1 to TRBJ2-3; 8 bases agree with TRBD2. Trimming removed 0 bases from V and 4 bases from J; junction bases left unmatched: 4. Germline lookup yields CDR1 SGHRS and CDR2 YFSETQ. The CDR3 consists of 15 residues. The CDR3, as DNA: TGCGCCAGCAGCTTGGTCTCGCGGGAGGCAGATACGCAGTATTTT. Translation gives CASSLVSREADTQYF.

This clone occurred a few times. The chain links TRBV7-3 to TRBJ2-5, with TRBD2 matching 7 bases. With V trimmed by 1 base and J by 5 bases, 7 bases remained unmatched. Germline CDR1 is SGHTA and CDR2 is FQGTGA. The CDR3 spans 15 residues. CDR3: CASSLIASGWETQYF. The DNA of the CDR3 is TGTGCCAGCAGCTTAATTGCTAGCGGCTGGGAGACCCAGTACTTC.

J is TRBJ2-5 and V is TRBV6-5; D gene ambiguous. Between the trimmed V and J ends, which lost 0 bases and 2 bases, there was a span of 7 bases. Germline CDR1 is MNHEY and CDR2 is SVGAGI. The CDR3 contains 14 residues. The CDR3 region is CASSYSRLQETQYF. CDR3 DNA: TGTGCCAGCAGTTACTCTCGGTTACAAGAGACCCAGTACTTC.

J is TRBJ2-2 and V is TRBV4-3; TRBD2 might be the D (5 bases). The CDR3 runs to 15 residues. CDR1 and CDR2 from the germline V gene are LGHNA and YSLEER. Trimming shortened V by 0 bases and J by 3 bases, and 8 bases separated the two germline ends. The CDR3 nucleotides are TGCGCCAGCAGCCAAGATACGAGGGACACCGGGGAGCTGTTTTTT. Translated: CASSQDTRDTGELFF.

In DNA form, the CDR3 reads TGTGCCAGCAGCTTAGAGGGGCAGGAAGCTTTCTTT. Translated, it gives CASSLEGQEAFF. This chain uses TRBV7-6 with TRBJ1-1; a possible D gene is TRBD1 (5 bases). This CDR3 is built from 12 residues. V lost 1 base to trimming and J lost 8 bases, with 8 bases between them. Germline CDR1 and CDR2: SGHVS and FNYEAQ.

This chain links TRBV16 with TRBJ1-3, with a tentative D call TRBD1 (5 bases). Looked up from germline, CDR1 is KGHSY and CDR2 is FQNENV. The CDR3 sequence is 16 residues long. Trimming stripped 0 bases from V and 3 bases from J, with 12 bases between. The CDR3 loop is CASSQSRKQGGNTIYF. CDR3 bases: TGTGCCAGCAGCCAATCGCGGAAGCAGGGTGGAAACACCATATATTTT.

The rearrangement links TRBV6-5 to TRBJ2-7; 7 positions agree with TRBD1. CDR3 length: 13 residues. Per germline, CDR1 MNHEY and CDR2 SVGAGI. V was clipped by 7 bases and J by 6 bases; unmatched bases: 9. The CDR3 here is CASKRTTGSEQYF. Written as DNA, the CDR3 is TGTGCCAGCAAAAGAACGACAGGGAGCGAGCAGTACTTC.

V and J are TRBV27 and TRBJ1-2; TRBD1 matches 9 bases. Germline V gene lookup returns CDR1 MNHEY and CDR2 SMNVEV (reference sequence). Losses at the gene ends were 3 bases for V and 0 bases for J; bases not matched to a gene: 8. The CDR3 runs to 17 residues. The CDR3 DNA reads as TGTGCCAGCAGTTTCAGACAGGGGGGGGGATCTAACTATGGCTACACCTTC. Translated: CASSFRQGGGSNYGYTF.

The chain employs TRBV30 and TRBJ1-3; 7 bases align to TRBD1. In germline, CDR1 is GTSNPN, CDR2 SVGIG (reference sequence). The CDR3 covers 13 residues. With V trimmed by 4 bases and J by 3 bases, 3 bases remained unmatched. CDR3 in amino acids: CAWNTGVGNTIYF. CDR3 DNA sequence: TGTGCCTGGAATACAGGGGTTGGAAACACCATATATTTT. The full variable domain, rest sourced from reference TRBV30 and TRBJ1-3, is SQTIHQWPATLVQPVGSPLSLECTVEGTSNPNLYWYRQAAGRGLQLLFYSVGIGQISSEVPQNLSASRPQDRQFILSSKKLLLSDSGFYLCAWNTGVGNTIYFGEGSWLTVV.

The genes are TRBV10-3 and TRBJ1-1; 7 bases align to TRBD1. The trim removed 6 bases at V and 1 base at J, leaving 5 bases unmatched. The CDR3 loop spans 14 amino acids. Per germline, CDR1 ENHRY and CDR2 SYGVKD. DNA of the CDR3: TGTGCCATCAGAAAGGACAGGACGAACACTGAAGCTTTCTTT. It encodes CAIRKDRTNTEAFF.

The V and J genes are TRBV7-9 and TRBJ1-1, with D possibly matching TRBD1 (6 bases). Trimming left V 1 base short and J 1 base short, with 13 bases between. The CDR3 has 16 residues. Germline lookup yields CDR1 SEHNR and CDR2 FQNEAQ (reference sequence). CDR3 sequence: CASSLVQGPRNTEAFF. CDR3 DNA: TGTGCCAGCAGCTTAGTGCAGGGGCCTCGGAACACTGAAGCTTTCTTT.

This sequence joins TRBV5-1 and TRBJ2-3, with a weak D call TRBD2 (5 bases). The CDR3 contains 15 residues. Trimming stripped 2 bases from V and 0 bases from J, with 10 bases between. Germline V gene sequence: CDR1 SGHRS, CDR2 YFSETQ. CDR3 bases: TGCGCCAGCAGCTTTTCTAGCACCAGCACAGATACGCAGTATTTT. Protein product: CASSFSSTSTDTQYF.

The gene calls are TRBV18 and TRBJ2-2; D ambiguous. Between the trimmed V and J ends, which lost 1 base and 6 bases, there was a span of 6 bases. This CDR3 spans 13 amino acids. Germline V gene sequence: CDR1 KGHSH, CDR2 LQKENI. CDR3 DNA: TGTGCCAGCTCACCACGAGAGGCCGGGGAGCTGTTTTTT. It is translated as CASSPREAGELFF.

The chain joins TRBV24-1 to TRBJ2-4; a weak D match, TRBD1 (6 bases). Germline-derived CDR1 and CDR2 are KGHDR and SFDVKD. This CDR3 region has 13 residues. V was clipped by 5 bases and J by 10 bases, with 14 bases between them. The CDR3 reads CATSGDTEIIQYF. CDR3 nucleotides: TGTGCCACCAGTGGGGACACGGAAATTATTCAGTACTTC.

This chain uses TRBV5-4 with TRBJ2-5; a weak D match, TRBD1 (5 bases). The CDR3 runs 13 residues. Trimming removed 4 bases at V and 5 bases at J, with 12 bases between. CDR1 SGHNT and CDR2 YYREEE come from the germline V gene (reference sequence). The CDR3 sequence is CASSGRVRETQYF. CDR3 DNA sequence: TGTGCCAGCAGCGGCAGGGTCAGGGAGACCCAGTACTTC.

This clone has only one observation. This chain joins TRBV29-1 and TRBJ2-7; no firm D call. V lost 4 bases and J lost 0, with 4 bases in between. Germline V gives CDR1 SQVTM, CDR2 ANQGSEA. This CDR3 is 11 amino acids long. Here the CDR3 reads CSVGSSYEQYF. The CDR3 nucleotides are TGCAGCGTTGGTAGCTCCTACGAGCAGTACTTC.